This TCR beta chain appears in the sequencing data of a study of Ad26.COV2.S vaccination and SARS-CoV-2 variants. As for the study in general: Donor was assigned to the Ad26.COV2.S arm of trial COV1001.

Method: immunoSEQ multiplex PCR; TCRdb's copy keeps in-frame clones and lacks some. The repertoire holds roughly 390,000 clones, with around 85% as singletons. The CDR3 is 14 amino acids. The germline V gene encodes CDR1 SGHRS and CDR2 YFSETQ. The germline V and J ends were trimmed by 6 bases and 3 bases, with 12 bases remaining between them. Treatment indicated: 19 received Ad26.COV2.S at low or high dose, single or two shots; about 5 received placebo; per-sample allocation not given. All samples were drawn on day 63, counting from the first vaccine or placebo injection. This chain links TRBV5-1 with TRBJ1-4, with D possibly being TRBD1 (6 bases). The sample was peripheral blood, taken in a trial of Ad26.COV2.S vaccine versus placebo. This sequence was found in a person aged 18-65 years who received the Ad26.COV2.S COVID-19 vaccine or a placebo. CDR3 loop: CASNQGQPNEKLFF. The CDR3 DNA is TGCGCCAGCAATCAGGGGCAGCCTAATGAAAAACTGTTTTTT.